The 31 T cell receptor beta chains listed next were all sequenced from one sample in a study of blood T cell repertoires in COVID-19. Using immunoSEQ multiplex PCR, the repertoire was profiled, and TCRdb retains in-frame clones only, with some absent. The sample has approximately 75,000 clones; roughly 83% are singletons. The sequencing sample was made of peripheral blood. These receptors all stem from a man aged 25 to 40 with COVID-19, enrolled during active disease.

The chain couples TRBV2 to TRBJ1-5; D unresolved. The CDR3 covers 13 residues. CDR1 and CDR2 (germline): SNHLY, FYNNEI. With 10 bases removed from V and 0 bases from J, the gap between germline ends came to 10 bases. The CDR3 spells CATRSDSNQPQHF. The CDR3, as DNA: TGTGCCACCCGTAGTGATAGCAATCAGCCCCAGCATTTT.

The CDR3 reads CASSRQGYEQYF. Here the CDR3 DNA reads TGTGCCAGCAGCCGACAGGGCTACGAGCAGTACTTC. The rearrangement uses TRBV11-3 and TRBJ2-7; 7 nucleotides match TRBD1. This CDR3 region has 12 residues. With V trimmed by 5 bases and J by 3 bases, 1 base remained unmatched. The V gene's germline CDR1 is SGHNT and CDR2 YENEEA.

The chain has TRBV28 and TRBJ2-7, with 8 bases fitting TRBD1. CDR3 length equals 14 residues. Germline V gene data show CDR1 as MDHEN and CDR2 as SYDVKM. Unmatched junction bases numbered 7, after V lost 3 bases and J lost 6 bases. For the CDR3, the DNA is TGTGCCAGCAGTTTCGACAGGGGCGTTTCCGAGCAGTACTTC. Its translation: CASSFDRGVSEQYF.

The rearrangement joins TRBV19 to TRBJ1-2, with 7 bases matching TRBD1. This CDR3 is 13 amino acids long. V lost 8 bases, J lost 3 bases, and 6 bases stayed unmatched. Germline V lookup: CDR1 LNHDA, CDR2 SQIVND (reference sequence). The CDR3 loop is CASQQGLHYGYTF. The DNA for the CDR3 is TGTGCCAGTCAACAGGGGCTCCACTATGGCTACACCTTC.

The chain couples TRBV4-2 to TRBJ1-4; tentatively, D is TRBD1 (5 bases). Germline assignment: CDR1 LGHNA and CDR2 YNFKEQ. This CDR3 contains 15 residues. V lost 3 bases, J lost 2 bases, and 10 bases lay in between. CDR3 sequence reads: CASSHTGDTNEKLFF. The CDR3 nucleotides read TGTGCCAGCAGCCATACAGGTGATACTAATGAAAAACTGTTTTTT.

This chain connects TRBV5-1 to TRBJ2-1; D not resolved. The germline V gene has CDR1 SGHRS and CDR2 YFSETQ. V was shortened by 1 base and J by 5 bases, with 7 bases between the two germline ends. CDR3 length: 13 residues. The CDR3 protein is CASSLYQNNEQFF. CDR3 nucleotides: TGCGCCAGCAGCTTGTACCAGAACAATGAGCAGTTCTTC. The entire variable domain, with the rest obtained from reference TRBV5-1 and TRBJ2-1, is as follows: KAGVTQTPRYLIKTRGQQVTLSCSPISGHRSVSWYQQTPGQGLQFLFEYFSETQRNKGNFPGRFSGRQFSNSRSEMNVSTLELGDSALYLCASSLYQNNEQFFGPGTRLTVL.

This clone was recorded a few times. V is TRBV28 and J is TRBJ1-5, with unresolved D. V gave up 6 bases and J gave up 4 bases, with 13 bases separating them. Germline CDR1 and CDR2: MDHEN and SYDVKM. The CDR3 has 14 amino acids. The chain's CDR3 is CASSPKRKNQPQHF. CDR3 DNA: TGTGCCAGCAGCCCTAAAAGAAAAAATCAGCCCCAGCATTTT. Supplemented by reference TRBV28 and TRBJ1-5, the full variable domain reads DVKVTQSSRYLVKRTGEKVFLECVQDMDHENMFWYRQDPGLGLRLIYFSYDVKMKEKGDIPEGYSVSREKKERFSLILESASTNQTSMYLCASSPKRKNQPQHFGDGTRLSIL.

The chain has TRBV28 and TRBJ1-2, with 8 bases that match TRBD1. This CDR3 has 16 amino acids. CDR1 is MDHEN, CDR2 SYDVKM, per germline. The ends lost 5 bases at V and 1 base at J; junction bases unmatched: 9. The CDR3 is CASSTRAGGNNYGYTF. DNA of the CDR3: TGTGCCAGCAGTACCCGGGCAGGGGGCAATAACTATGGCTACACCTTC.

The chain carries TRBV7-9 and TRBJ2-7, with 7 bases fitting TRBD1. The V segment lost 6 bases and the J segment 2 bases; nucleotides outside the gene matches: 13. This CDR3 is 16 amino acids long. CDR1 and CDR2 (germline): SEHNR, FQNEAQ (reference sequence). The CDR3 nucleotides read TGTGCCAGCAGTACGAACCGGGACAGCGAAACCTACGAGCAGTACTTC. This gives the protein CASSTNRDSETYEQYF.

This chain joins TRBV27 and TRBJ2-2, with 12 bases that match TRBD1. In germline, CDR1 is MNHEY, CDR2 SMNVEV (reference sequence). This CDR3 has 15 amino acids. J gave up 5 bases and V 8 bases, and 6 bases lay outside the gene matches. In DNA, the CDR3 is TGTGCCAGCCTGGGACAGGGGGCAAAGACCGGGGAGCTGTTTTTT. It yields the protein CASLGQGAKTGELFF.

The J gene is TRBJ1-1, the V gene TRBV20-1; possible D gene TRBD1, 5 bases. From germline, CDR1 is DFQATT and CDR2 SNEGSKA (reference sequence). The CDR3 consists of 11 residues. The V end lost 0 bases, the J end lost 11 bases, and 10 bases lay between the germline ends. CDR3: CSARDLEGAFF. The CDR3 DNA follows: TGCAGTGCTAGAGATCTGGAGGGGGCTTTCTTT.

The chain joins TRBV24-1 to TRBJ1-1; 7 bases fit TRBD1. The CDR3 extends over 13 amino acids. V lost 6 bases, J lost 8 bases, and 8 bases stayed unmatched. Germline V gene data show CDR1 as KGHDR and CDR2 as SFDVKD. CDR3 in amino acids: CATSPEGAGEAFF. In DNA form, the CDR3 reads TGTGCCACCAGTCCTGAGGGGGCTGGAGAAGCTTTCTTT.

The table lists this clone with a few counts. V and J are TRBV5-1 and TRBJ1-1, with D possibly matching TRBD1 (5 bases). V dropped 6 bases and J dropped 0 bases, with 12 bases sitting between them. The CDR3 sequence is 14 residues long. Germline assignment: CDR1 SGHRS and CDR2 YFSETQ. The CDR3 DNA sequence: TGCGCCAGCACTCCGGGGGAATTGAACACTGAAGCTTTCTTT. As protein: CASTPGELNTEAFF.

This clone was recorded only once. V is TRBV6-6 and J is TRBJ1-1, with a possible D match to TRBD1 (6 bases). Germline V gives CDR1 MNHNY, CDR2 SVGAGI (reference sequence). The CDR3 is made up of 14 amino acids. Trimming removed 6 bases from V and 0 bases from J, with 11 bases in between. The CDR3 DNA sequence: TGTGCCAGCAGACCCCAGGGGATGAACACTGAAGCTTTCTTT. This codes for CASRPQGMNTEAFF.

Only a few counts were recorded for this clone. The chain uses TRBV27 and TRBJ1-6; 7 nucleotides line up with TRBD1. V was clipped by 6 bases and J by 6 bases; unmatched bases: 5. CDR1 is MNHEY and CDR2 is SMNVEV in the germline V gene (reference sequence). The CDR3 sequence is 14 residues long. CDR3 nucleotides: TGTGCCAGCAGAACCGGGACAGTTAATTCACCCCTCCACTTT. Encoded protein: CASRTGTVNSPLHF.

The table lists this clone with a count of one. The CDR3 region has the DNA TGTGCCAGCAGTTTGGGGGGAGCCCTAAATGAGCAGTTCTTC. It is translated as CASSLGGALNEQFF. The V and J genes are TRBV28 and TRBJ2-1; D might be TRBD2 (6 bases). The CDR3 contains 14 residues. Trimming removed 3 bases at V and 7 bases at J, with 13 bases between. Germline-derived CDR1 and CDR2 are MDHEN and SYDVKM.

This clone was detected once. V is TRBV5-6 and J is TRBJ2-5; 8 nucleotides align to TRBD2. With V trimmed by 4 bases and J by 9 bases, 11 bases remained unmatched. Germline V gives CDR1 SGHDT, CDR2 YYEEEE. This CDR3 region has 14 residues. CDR3 amino acids: CASSTLAGGEAQYF. The CDR3, as DNA: TGTGCCAGCAGCACCCTAGCGGGCGGCGAGGCCCAGTACTTC.

J is TRBJ1-2 and V is TRBV30, with 8 positions matching TRBD1. Germline CDR1 and CDR2: GTSNPN and SVGIG (reference sequence). This CDR3 contains 14 residues. The trim removed 1 base at V and 8 bases at J, leaving 9 bases unmatched. Here the CDR3 reads CAWSGTGPDRGYTF. The CDR3 region has the DNA TGTGCCTGGAGTGGGACAGGGCCCGATCGGGGCTACACCTTC.

Comments on this clone: A clone one base away is much larger, so this may be a read error. The rearrangement uses TRBV14 and TRBJ2-1; 16 bases align to TRBD2. The CDR3 runs to 15 residues. Germline CDR1 SGHDN, CDR2 FVKESK. With V trimmed by 4 bases and J by 8 bases, 2 bases remained unmatched. The chain's CDR3 is CASSPGTSGRDEQFF. In DNA, the CDR3 is TGTGCCAGCAGCCCCGGGACTAGCGGGAGGGATGAGCAGTTCTTC.

The CDR3 region is CSVAGTGNLAKLFF. The CDR3 nucleotides are TGCAGCGTCGCCGGGACAGGGAATTTGGCGAAACTGTTTTTT. This chain connects TRBV29-1 to TRBJ1-4, with 9 bases aligning to TRBD1. Unmatched junction bases numbered 13, after V lost 6 bases and J lost 11 bases. The CDR3 is made up of 14 amino acids. CDR1 is SQVTM and CDR2 is ANQGSEA in the germline V gene.

CDR3 residues: CASPGTNTGELFF. CDR3 bases: TGTGCCAGCCCAGGGACGAACACCGGGGAGCTGTTTTTT. This sequence joins TRBV19 and TRBJ2-2; tentative D call: TRBD1 (5 bases). V dropped 9 bases and J dropped 0 bases, with 8 bases sitting between them. Germline assignment: CDR1 LNHDA and CDR2 SQIVND (reference sequence). This CDR3 spans 13 amino acids.

The chain links TRBV9 to TRBJ2-1; the match to TRBD2 covers 9 bases. Germline CDR1 and CDR2: SGDLS and YYNGEE. After removal of 4 bases from V and 7 bases from J, the junction contained 15 bases not matched to a gene. This CDR3 region has 17 residues. The CDR3: CASSPRLAEGPDNEQFF. The DNA for the CDR3 is TGTGCCAGCAGCCCGAGACTAGCGGAGGGCCCAGATAATGAGCAGTTCTTC.

The CDR3 DNA reads as TGTGCCAACCAATTCTCAGAGAACACTGAAGCTTTCTTT. Amino acids: CANQFSENTEAFF. This chain joins TRBV6-5 and TRBJ1-1; D remains ambiguous. The CDR3 is 13 amino acids. The V end lost 10 bases, the J end lost 1 base, and 13 bases lay between the germline ends. Germline V gives CDR1 MNHEY, CDR2 SVGAGI.

The rearrangement links TRBV4-2 to TRBJ2-1; TRBD2 agrees at 8 bases. Trimming removed 0 bases from V and 3 bases from J; junction bases left unmatched: 4. Germline-derived CDR1 and CDR2 are LGHNA and YNFKEQ. This CDR3 is built from 16 residues. CDR3 in DNA: TGTGCCAGCAGCCAAGATCTTACTAGCGGCTACAATGAGCAGTTCTTC. Translating it yields CASSQDLTSGYNEQFF.

The CDR3 nucleotides are TGTGCCACCAGCGTTTCGGGAGCAGTCGATGAGCAGTTCTTC. This translates into CATSVSGAVDEQFF. The rearrangement joins TRBV24-1 to TRBJ2-1, with a tentative D call TRBD2 (6 bases). Germline assignment: CDR1 KGHDR and CDR2 SFDVKD. This CDR3 region has 14 residues. The V and J ends lost 7 bases and 8 bases respectively, with 17 bases between them.

This clone was detected a few times. This chain links TRBV2 with TRBJ2-6, with D unresolved. The CDR3 is made up of 16 amino acids. V lost 7 bases to trimming and J lost 0 bases, with 13 bases between them. The germline gives CDR1 SNHLY, CDR2 FYNNEI. CDR3 residues: CASTIRGLSGANVLTF. As DNA, the CDR3 is TGTGCCAGCACCATACGAGGCCTCTCTGGGGCCAACGTCCTGACTTTC.

This clone was seen a handful of times. The CDR3 sequence is CASSQASGISNEQFF. The DNA for the CDR3 is TGTGCCAGCAGCCAAGCTAGCGGGATAAGCAATGAGCAGTTCTTC. The chain employs TRBV6-4 and TRBJ2-1; 9 bases line up with TRBD2. CDR1 and CDR2 (germline): MRHNA, SNTAGT. The CDR3 has 15 residues. Trimming at V came to 6 bases and at J to 6 bases, leaving 9 bases not matched to a gene.

The chain uses TRBV19 and TRBJ2-4, with D perhaps TRBD1 (5 bases). There are 14 residues in the CDR3. Trimming stripped 4 bases from V and 3 bases from J, with 10 bases between. Germline lookup yields CDR1 LNHDA and CDR2 SQIVND (reference sequence). The CDR3 here is CASSRGSHKNIQYF. DNA for the CDR3: TGTGCCAGTAGTAGGGGCAGTCACAAAAACATTCAGTACTTC.

The sample holds one count of this clone. This sequence joins TRBV15 and TRBJ1-5, with unresolved D. The V gene's germline CDR1 is LNHNV and CDR2 YYDKDF (reference sequence). V was cut by 5 bases and J by 0 bases, with 11 bases left in between. The CDR3 contains 15 residues. In nucleotides, the CDR3 is TGTGCCACCAGCGAGGCCGCCTATAGCAATCAGCCCCAGCATTTT. This encodes CATSEAAYSNQPQHF.

This rearrangement joins TRBV19 to TRBJ1-5; TRBD1 matches 10 bases. There are 13 residues in the CDR3. Germline V lookup: CDR1 LNHDA, CDR2 SQIVND (reference sequence). Trimming cost V 5 bases and J 9 bases; bases outside gene matches: 4. The CDR3 reads CASSGGQGRPQHF. Here the CDR3 DNA reads TGTGCCAGTAGTGGGGGACAGGGGCGGCCCCAGCATTTT.

V gene TRBV6-5 combines with J gene TRBJ2-7; the match to TRBD1 covers 8 bases. CDR1 is MNHEY and CDR2 is SVGAGI in the germline V gene. The CDR3 totals 15 residues. Losses at the gene ends were 2 bases for V and 1 base for J; bases not matched to a gene: 4. The CDR3 coding sequence is TGTGCCAGCAGTTACGCCGACAGGGGATCCTACGAGCAGTACTTC. Its protein is CASSYADRGSYEQYF.